These T cell receptor beta chains were read from a single sample in a study of blood T cell repertoires in COVID-19. Only in-frame clones appear in the TCRdb table, and some are missing; sequencing was by immunoSEQ multiplex PCR. The sample has 250,000 to 300,000 clones; 81% are singletons. The sequencing sample was made of peripheral blood. Receptors originate from a woman aged 60 to 75 with active or convalescent COVID-19. CDR3s include the opening cysteine and the closing phenylalanine or tryptophan.

V,J,CDR3
TRBV5-4,TRBJ2-7,CASGAPTGGYHYEQYF
TRBV30,TRBJ1-1,CAWRWRQRTSEAFF
TRBV19,TRBJ1-2,CASSSRQGPANYGYTF
TRBV19,TRBJ1-6,CASSTPTGGNSPLHF
TRBV5-4,TRBJ1-3,CASSLQGGSGNTIYF
TRBV7-6,TRBJ1-3,CASSPFRDRGTGNTIYF
TRBV20-1,TRBJ2-7,CSARRGGEQYF
TRBV11-2,TRBJ2-2,CASSFSGNTGELFF
TRBV28,TRBJ1-1,CASSSQGRRTEAFF
TRBV28,TRBJ2-5,CASSPPRQGGETQYF
TRBV10-2,TRBJ1-1,CASSEGRENTEAFF
TRBV3-1/TRBV3-2,TRBJ1-2,CASSQGDSVDYGYTF
TRBV7-6,TRBJ1-3,CASSYTGYSGNTIYF
TRBV27,TRBJ1-5,CASSIIRGEPQHF
TRBV7-8,TRBJ1-3,CASSLVGVGSGNTIYF
TRBV10-3,TRBJ2-7,CAISGDGATEQYF
TRBV19,TRBJ2-7,CASSTRTGLLSYEQYF
TRBV13,TRBJ2-5,CASSLGGTGDQETQYF
TRBV18,TRBJ2-7,CASSPSRQGSYEQYF
TRBV5-4,TRBJ1-1,CASSFNSNTEAFF
TRBV5-6,TRBJ1-5,CASSLESTLNQPQHF
TRBV10-1,TRBJ2-7,CASSESSYEQYF
TRBV19,TRBJ2-3,CASSTTALGDTQYF
TRBV5-5,TRBJ1-1,CASSWTGGITEAFF
TRBV11-1,TRBJ1-2,CASSATAGYGYTF
TRBV21-1,TRBJ2-5,CASSKAGVGTSGRQETQYF
TRBV5-1,TRBJ1-1,CASSLLSSGMNTEAFF
TRBV6-5,TRBJ2-7,CASSYPTGANSYEQYF
TRBV2,TRBJ2-7,CASSAGLVWAQYF
TRBV6-5,TRBJ2-5,CASKGQGWVKYF
TRBV4-2,TRBJ1-5,CASTRDRVSNQPQHF
TRBV3-1/TRBV3-2,TRBJ2-2,CASRSYGTSGGSNTGELFF
TRBV7-9,TRBJ2-1,CASSLGGGAGGYNEQFF
TRBV5-5,TRBJ2-2,CASSLMFAGGRIGELFF
TRBV7-8,TRBJ2-7,CASSLGPVGEQYF
TRBV15,TRBJ1-1,CATSLQGSPEAFF
TRBV27,TRBJ1-1,CASRGTGSYTEAFF
TRBV5-6,TRBJ2-1,CASSFGNLGGSEQFF
TRBV6-5,TRBJ2-3,CASSYSGTDTQYF
TRBV30,TRBJ2-6,CAWEEVFGSGANVLTF
TRBV6-5,TRBJ2-3,CASSYLVGASTDTQYF
TRBV6-1,TRBJ1-5,CASSEAVTGNNQPQHF
TRBV5-4,TRBJ2-7,CASRNPGQGHEQYF
TRBV6-5,TRBJ1-2,CASSYSDRTNNYGYTF
TRBV29-1,TRBJ1-2,CSVENRGTLQGYTF
TRBV19,TRBJ2-5,CASSILLAGDQETQYF
TRBV4-3,TRBJ2-3,CASSQVGSRGTDTQYF
TRBV7-3,TRBJ2-3,CASSLQSGDTQYF
TRBV6-2/TRBV6-3,TRBJ2-1,CASTPGLRVYNEQFF
TRBV30,TRBJ1-2,CAWSVSSPVNYGYTF
TRBV24-1,TRBJ1-2,CATSDLRQEGYGYTF
TRBV5-1,TRBJ2-5,CASSSWTEETQYF
TRBV7-6,TRBJ2-3,CASSFGSWTDTQYF
TRBV6-5,TRBJ2-1,CASSRAFGEQFF
TRBV19,TRBJ1-5,CASSIQDDRVGGQPQHF
TRBV7-2,TRBJ2-1,CASSFMTGDVVEQFF
TRBV6-4,TRBJ2-1,CASSELGLAGGLYNEQFF